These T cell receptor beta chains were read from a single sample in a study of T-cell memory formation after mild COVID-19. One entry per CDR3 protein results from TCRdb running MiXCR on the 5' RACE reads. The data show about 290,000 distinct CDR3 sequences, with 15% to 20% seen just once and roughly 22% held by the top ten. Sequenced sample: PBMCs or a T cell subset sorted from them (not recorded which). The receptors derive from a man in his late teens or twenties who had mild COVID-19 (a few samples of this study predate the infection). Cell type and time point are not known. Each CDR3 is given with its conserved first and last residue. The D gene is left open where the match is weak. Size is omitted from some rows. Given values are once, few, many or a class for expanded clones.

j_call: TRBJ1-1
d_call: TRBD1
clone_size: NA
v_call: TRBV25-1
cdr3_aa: CASRTGHNTEAFF
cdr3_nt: TGTGCCAGCAGGACAGGGCACAACACTGAAGCTTTCTTT

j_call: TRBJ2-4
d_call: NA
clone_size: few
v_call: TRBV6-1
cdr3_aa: CASSDSKNIQYF
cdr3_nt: TGTGCCAGCTCGGACAGTAAAAACATTCAGTACTTC

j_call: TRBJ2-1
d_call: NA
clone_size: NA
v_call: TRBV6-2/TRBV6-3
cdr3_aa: CASKRAAWQFF
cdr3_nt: TGTGCCAGCAAGAGGGCAGCCTGGCAGTTCTTC

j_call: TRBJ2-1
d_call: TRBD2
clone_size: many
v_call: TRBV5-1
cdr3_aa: CASSSIAGSYNEQFF
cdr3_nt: TGCGCCAGCAGCTCAATAGCGGGCTCCTACAATGAGCAGTTCTTC

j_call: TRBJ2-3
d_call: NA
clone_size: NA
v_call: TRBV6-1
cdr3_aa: CASMMTDLGAQYF
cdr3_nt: TGTGCCAGCATGATGACCGACCTGGGAGCGCAGTATTTT

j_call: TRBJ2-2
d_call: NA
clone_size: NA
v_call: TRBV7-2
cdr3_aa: CASSNGARTGELFF
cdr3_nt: TGTGCCAGCAGCAATGGGGCGCGGACCGGGGAGCTGTTTTTT

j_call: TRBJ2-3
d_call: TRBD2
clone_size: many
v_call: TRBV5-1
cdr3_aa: CASSSQTSGGFTDTQYF
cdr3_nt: TGCGCCAGCAGCTCCCAAACTAGCGGGGGGTTCACAGATACGCAGTATTTT

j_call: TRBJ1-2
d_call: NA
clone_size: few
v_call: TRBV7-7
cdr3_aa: CASSPLGPFRYGYTF
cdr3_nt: TGTGCTAGCAGCCCCCTGGGACCTTTCCGCTATGGCTACACCTTC

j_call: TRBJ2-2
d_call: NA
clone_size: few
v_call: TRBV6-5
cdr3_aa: CATAVANTGELFF
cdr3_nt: TGTGCCACAGCGGTTGCGAACACCGGGGAGCTGTTTTTT

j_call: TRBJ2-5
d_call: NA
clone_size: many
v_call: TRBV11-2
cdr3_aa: CASSPRGSGETQYF
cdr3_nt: TGTGCCAGCAGCCCCCGGGGTAGCGGAGAGACCCAGTACTTC

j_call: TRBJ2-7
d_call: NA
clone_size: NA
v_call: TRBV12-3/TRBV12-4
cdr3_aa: CASSFAVWTNSYEQYF
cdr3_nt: TGTGCCAGCAGTTTTGCGGTTTGGACTAACTCCTACGAGCAGTACTTC

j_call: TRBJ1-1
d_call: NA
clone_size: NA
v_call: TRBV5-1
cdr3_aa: CASSLASTDTEAFF
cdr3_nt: TGCGCCAGCAGCTTGGCCTCAACGGACACTGAAGCTTTCTTT

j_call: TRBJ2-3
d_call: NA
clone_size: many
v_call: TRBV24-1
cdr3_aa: CATSDLDTQYF
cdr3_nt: TGTGCCACCAGTGATTTGGATACGCAGTATTTT

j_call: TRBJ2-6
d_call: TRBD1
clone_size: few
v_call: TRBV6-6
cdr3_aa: CASSYPTGAGANVLTF
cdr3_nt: TGTGCCAGCAGTTACCCTACAGGGGCTGGGGCCAACGTCCTGACTTTC

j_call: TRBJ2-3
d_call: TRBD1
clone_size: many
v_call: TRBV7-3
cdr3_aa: CASSFGQGRTDTQYF
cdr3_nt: TGTGCCAGCAGCTTCGGACAGGGTCGCACAGATACGCAGTATTTT

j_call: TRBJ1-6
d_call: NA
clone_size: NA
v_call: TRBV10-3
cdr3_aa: CAISESTSDGSPLHF
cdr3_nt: TGTGCCATCAGTGAGTCGACTAGCGACGGATCACCCCTCCACTTT

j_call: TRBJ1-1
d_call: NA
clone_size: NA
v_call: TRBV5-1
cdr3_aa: CASSLIFGAASRAEAFF
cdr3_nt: TGCGCCAGCAGCCTGATCTTCGGGGCTGCCTCCCGGGCTGAAGCTTTCTTT

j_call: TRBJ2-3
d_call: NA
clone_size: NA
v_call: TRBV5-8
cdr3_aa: CASSLGHVGTDTQYF
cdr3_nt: TGTGCCAGCAGCCTTGGACACGTTGGCACAGATACGCAGTATTTT

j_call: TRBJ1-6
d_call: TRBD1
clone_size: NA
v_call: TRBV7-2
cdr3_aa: CASSWTGINSPLHF
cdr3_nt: TGTGCCAGCAGCTGGACAGGGATTAATTCACCCCTCCACTTT

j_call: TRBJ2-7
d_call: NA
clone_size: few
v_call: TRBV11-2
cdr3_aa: CASSLDRQGEQYF
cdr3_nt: TGTGCCAGCAGCTTAGATAGGCAGGGAGAGCAGTACTTC

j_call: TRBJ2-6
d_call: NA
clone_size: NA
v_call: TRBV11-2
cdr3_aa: CASSPSWGASGANVLTF
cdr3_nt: TGTGCCAGCAGCCCGAGTTGGGGGGCCTCTGGGGCCAACGTCCTGACTTTC

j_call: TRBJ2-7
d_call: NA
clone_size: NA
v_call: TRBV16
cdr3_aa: CASSQTGNSYEQYF
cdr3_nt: TGTGCCAGCAGCCAAACAGGGAACTCCTACGAGCAGTACTTC

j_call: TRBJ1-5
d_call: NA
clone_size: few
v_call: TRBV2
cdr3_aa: CASTESRSFNQPQHF
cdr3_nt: TGTGCCAGCACCGAGTCCAGGTCCTTTAATCAGCCCCAGCATTTT

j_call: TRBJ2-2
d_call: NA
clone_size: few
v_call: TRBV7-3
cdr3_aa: CASSHRQNTGELFF
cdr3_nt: TGTGCCAGCAGCCATCGACAGAACACCGGGGAGCTGTTTTTT